This T cell receptor (beta chain) stems from a study of identical twins. TCRdb reprocessed the 5' RACE reads with MiXCR, giving one entry per CDR3 protein. The data contain more than 250,000 distinct CDR3 sequences, less than 9% of them seen just once; the ten biggest clones take up approximately 2.1%. The V gene's germline CDR1 is SGHNT and CDR2 YENEEA. Trimming removed 3 bases from V and 9 bases from J; junction bases left unmatched: 12. The CDR3 is made up of 15 amino acids. This clonotype was seen ten or more times. This same sample was also part of a study on yellow fever vaccine responses in identical twins.

Sequences were obtained from memory (CD45RO+) T cells sorted from blood. The genes are TRBV11-3 and TRBJ2-7; 9 nucleotides match TRBD2. The TCR comes from a woman under 30 in good health. The CDR3 sequence is CASSLGTSNHGGQYF. DNA for the CDR3: TGTGCCAGCAGCTTGGGGACTAGCAACCATGGGGGGCAGTACTTC.